The sequence of this T cell receptor beta chain was determined in a study of long-term antiretroviral therapy in people with HIV. Study-wide results and caveats: Collection of the blood, which took place between about 2003 and 2017, possibly occurred under older ART regimens. Regardless of time point, clones expanded before ART dominated the repertoire.

Per germline, CDR1 MNHGY and CDR2 SVAAGI. The CDR3 has 17 amino acids. With 4 bases clipped from V and 4 bases from J, the junction kept 13 bases outside the gene matches. This clone was picked up a small number of times. Its antigen is still unknown. Researchers ran immunoSEQ v3.0 at survey level. Data came from immunoSEQ multiplex PCR; TCRdb stores just in-frame clones and leaves some out. The table has about 21,000 clones, 80% to 85% seen once. This chain joins TRBV6-9 and TRBJ2-5; 9 bases match TRBD2. The sequence was collected from a woman in her forties or fifties with HIV. The specimen comprised unsorted PBMCs, sampled 1.9 years after starting antiretroviral therapy. The CDR3 DNA follows: TGTGCCAGCAGTTCCCCGGGTAATTGCGGGGGGGCAGAGACCCAGTACTTC. It translates to CASSSPGNCGGAETQYF.